Presented here are 18 T cell receptor beta chains from one specimen sequenced in a study of CD8 T cells in Susac syndrome (dated by TCRdb to about 2019). Library creation used the immunoSEQ multiplex PCR assay. RNA was extracted with the RNeasy kit and about 0.5 to 1 ug was reverse transcribed using random hexamers. TCRdb ran its own pipeline on the public reads, namely fastp trimming at Q25 and MiXCR clone calling, and kept in-frame beta chains. Identical CDR3 proteins give one entry, which carries the most common genes and DNA. A total of about 180,000 distinct CDR3 sequences appear in this sample, approximately 96% of them only once. Clones ranked in the top ten supply approximately 0.1% of the sample. The sample comprised CD4+ T cells from PBMCs. The receptors come from a human donor with multiple sclerosis.

This chain uses TRBV30 with TRBJ1-2; no definite D call. Trimming cost V 2 bases and J 1 base, with 14 bases left between them. CDR1 is GTSNPN, CDR2 SVGIG, per germline (reference sequence). This CDR3 has 15 residues. CDR3 in amino acids: CAWSRGIALNYGYTF. CDR3 in DNA: TGTGCCTGGAGTCGCGGGATCGCTCTTAACTATGGCTACACCTTC. The whole variable domain, filled in from reference TRBV30 and TRBJ1-2, reads SQTIHQWPATLVQPVGSPLSLECTVEGTSNPNLYWYRQAAGRGLQLLFYSVGIGQISSEVPQNLSASRPQDRQFILSSKKLLLSDSGFYLCAWSRGIALNYGYTFGSGTRLTVV.

The chain is built from TRBV6-2 or TRBV6-3 and TRBJ1-1; 9 bases are a match to TRBD1. This CDR3 has 15 residues. The ends lost 4 bases at V and 2 bases at J; junction bases unmatched: 5. In germline, CDR1 is MNHEY, CDR2 SVGEGT. The CDR3 loop reads CASSSLDRGNTEAFF. For the CDR3, the DNA is TGTGCCAGCAGTTCCCTGGACAGGGGCAACACTGAAGCTTTCTTT.

The gene calls are TRBV4-1 and TRBJ1-2; weak D call: TRBD1 (5 bases). Germline loops: CDR1 MGHRA, CDR2 YSYEKL. This CDR3 region has 16 residues. The V gene lost 3 bases and the J gene lost 2 bases, with 16 bases spanning the gap. Here the CDR3 DNA reads TGCGCCAGCAGCCAGAAAGGCAGGGTGATCAACTATGGCTACACCTTC. Its protein product is CASSQKGRVINYGYTF.

The chain recombines TRBV7-2 with TRBJ2-7, with 7 bases fitting TRBD1. The CDR3 runs to 16 residues. V dropped 0 bases and J dropped 0; count of bases not matched to a gene: 5. CDR1 and CDR2 (germline): SGHTA, FQGNSA. The DNA of the CDR3 is TGTGCCAGCAGCTTAGCGCCTCGGACAGGCTCCTACGAGCAGTACTTC. It codes for CASSLAPRTGSYEQYF.

V is TRBV6-5 and J is TRBJ2-1; weak D call: TRBD1 (6 bases). Germline lookup yields CDR1 MNHEY and CDR2 SVGAGI. The CDR3 runs 17 residues. The V and J ends lost 0 bases and 3 bases respectively, with 15 bases between them. CDR3 bases: TGTGCCAGCAGTTACTCGGGTACCAGGGGAGTCTACAATGAGCAGTTCTTC. It yields the protein CASSYSGTRGVYNEQFF.

The count of this clonotype is one. This chain connects TRBV7-9 to TRBJ2-7, with D uncertain. Looked up from germline, CDR1 is SEHNR and CDR2 is FQNEAQ (reference sequence). This CDR3 has 15 residues. V was trimmed by 2 bases and J by 0 bases, leaving 11 bases between them. The CDR3 nucleotides are TGTGCCAGCAGCTTAAATGGAGAGAGCTCCTACGAGCAGTACTTC. Amino acids: CASSLNGESSYEQYF. Complete variable domain (other parts from reference TRBV7-9 and TRBJ2-7): DTGVSQNPRHKITKRGQNVTFRCDPISEHNRLYWYRQTLGQGPEFLTYFQNEAQLEKSRLLSDRFSAERPKGSFSTLEIQRTEQGDSAMYLCASSLNGESSYEQYFGPGTRLTVT.

The rearrangement uses TRBV7-2 and TRBJ1-1, with 7 nucleotides matching TRBD1. Trimming removed 3 bases from V and 10 bases from J; junction bases left unmatched: 11. The CDR3 has 14 residues. Looked up from germline, CDR1 is SGHTA and CDR2 is FQGNSA. The CDR3 DNA reads as TGTGCCAGCAGCTTCGGAGGGGGCGCGGGGGGAGCTTTCTTT. Translated, it gives CASSFGGGAGGAFF.

CDR3 residues: CSPVGLAGSEQYF. In nucleotides, the CDR3 is TGCAGTCCCGTAGGCCTAGCGGGGTCCGAGCAGTACTTC. The chain employs TRBV20-1 and TRBJ2-7, with TRBD2 matching over 9 bases. The CDR3 has 13 residues. J was trimmed by 6 bases and V by 8 bases; bases with no gene match: 11. Germline CDR1 reads DFQATT; CDR2 reads SNEGSKA (reference sequence).

V gene TRBV21-1 combines with J gene TRBJ1-6; TRBD1, the D gene given by the table, was not confirmed from the DNA. TRBV21-1 is a pseudogene. The CDR3 runs to 14 residues. The DNA for the CDR3 is TGTGCCAGTAATACAGGGTGGGGGAATTCACCCCTCCACTTT. Amino acid sequence: CASNTGWGNSPLHF.

The chain has TRBV3-1 and TRBJ1-2; 7 positions agree with TRBD1. The CDR3 has 12 amino acids. From germline, CDR1 is LGHDT and CDR2 YNNKEL (reference sequence). V gave up 1 base and J gave up 9 bases; unmatched junction bases: 2. Here the CDR3 reads CASSQGTGRYTF. The CDR3 nucleotides are TGTGCCAGCAGCCAAGGGACAGGCCGCTACACCTTC.

The chain recombines TRBV30 with TRBJ1-4; D may be TRBD1 (6 bases). Germline CDR1 reads GTSNPN; CDR2 reads SVGIG (reference sequence). This CDR3 spans 12 amino acids. Trimming pared 2 bases from V and 8 bases from J, leaving 9 bases between. CDR3: CAWSQGREKLFF. For the CDR3, the DNA is TGTGCCTGGAGTCAGGGGCGCGAAAAACTGTTTTTT. The full variable domain, rest sourced from reference TRBV30 and TRBJ1-4, is SQTIHQWPATLVQPVGSPLSLECTVEGTSNPNLYWYRQAAGRGLQLLFYSVGIGQISSEVPQNLSASRPQDRQFILSSKKLLLSDSGFYLCAWSQGREKLFFGSGTQLSVL.

The genes are TRBV30 and TRBJ1-2, with D unresolved. Germline V gene sequence: CDR1 GTSNPN, CDR2 SVGIG (reference sequence). CDR3 size: 14 residues. V was clipped by 2 bases and J by 0 bases, with 10 bases between them. The CDR3 loop reads CAWSSLGPNYGYTF. The CDR3 nucleotides are TGTGCCTGGAGTTCCCTTGGTCCTAACTATGGCTACACCTTC. The entire variable domain, with the rest obtained from reference TRBV30 and TRBJ1-2, is as follows: SQTIHQWPATLVQPVGSPLSLECTVEGTSNPNLYWYRQAAGRGLQLLFYSVGIGQISSEVPQNLSASRPQDRQFILSSKKLLLSDSGFYLCAWSSLGPNYGYTFGSGTRLTVV.

This clonotype was picked up one time. V usage is TRBV30 and J usage is TRBJ2-7, with D possibly being TRBD1 or TRBD2 (5 bases each). Trimming pared 3 bases from V and 7 bases from J, leaving 13 bases between. The CDR3 has 12 residues. Germline V gives CDR1 GTSNPN, CDR2 SVGIG (reference sequence). The CDR3 DNA follows: TGTGCCTGGAGGGGACCCCCTGAAGAGCAGTACTTC. Its protein product is CAWRGPPEEQYF.

The chain couples TRBV4-1 to TRBJ2-2, with D hard to call. V gave up 1 base and J gave up 0 bases, with 12 bases separating them. The CDR3 is 17 amino acids. Per the germline V gene, CDR1 is MGHRA and CDR2 is YSYEKL. As DNA, the CDR3 is TGCGCCAGCAGCCAAGGCCCCGTTGGGGCGAACACCGGGGAGCTGTTTTTT. Amino acids: CASSQGPVGANTGELFF.

The chain recombines TRBV19 with TRBJ2-7, with a weak D call TRBD1 (5 bases). V was clipped by 6 bases and J by 3 bases, with 12 bases between them. The CDR3 runs to 13 residues. Germline assignment: CDR1 LNHDA and CDR2 SQIVND (reference sequence). For the CDR3, the DNA is TGTGCCAGTAGCCTCAGGGAATACTACGAGCAGTACTTC. Protein: CASSLREYYEQYF.

V and J are TRBV7-9 and TRBJ2-3; 8 bases line up with TRBD2. The trim removed 4 bases at V and 4 bases at J, leaving 13 bases unmatched. The CDR3 consists of 17 residues. Germline V gene lookup returns CDR1 SEHNR and CDR2 FQNEAQ (reference sequence). The CDR3 protein is CASSYRLRGLGPDTQYF. The CDR3 nucleotides read TGTGCCAGCAGCTATAGGCTTAGGGGACTAGGGCCAGATACGCAGTATTTT. Variable domain in full (rest from reference TRBV7-9 and TRBJ2-3): DTGVSQNPRHKITKRGQNVTFRCDPISEHNRLYWYRQTLGQGPEFLTYFQNEAQLEKSRLLSDRFSAERPKGSFSTLEIQRTEQGDSAMYLCASSYRLRGLGPDTQYFGPGTRLTVL.

Only one count was recorded for this clonotype. This chain connects TRBV5-1 to TRBJ2-3; 8 nucleotides agree with TRBD1. The trim removed 0 bases at V and 2 bases at J, leaving 5 bases unmatched. The CDR3 runs 16 residues. Germline CDR1 reads SGHRS; CDR2 reads YFSETQ. The DNA for the CDR3 is TGCGCCAGCAGCTTGGGTGGACAGGGATACACAGATACGCAGTATTTT. Its translation is CASSLGGQGYTDTQYF.

V and J are TRBV6-5 and TRBJ2-1; D is possibly TRBD1 (5 bases). V was shortened by 2 bases and J by 4 bases, with 12 bases between the two germline ends. The CDR3 is made up of 15 amino acids. CDR1 is MNHEY, CDR2 SVGAGI, per germline. CDR3 in DNA: TGTGCCAGCAGTTACAGCAGGGATGTATACAATGAGCAGTTCTTC. Its protein is CASSYSRDVYNEQFF.